This T cell receptor beta chain was sequenced in a study of blood T cell repertoires in COVID-19. Study-wide background: Collection of acute and convalescent COVID-19 samples took place in the United States, Italy and Spain.

Measured with immunoSEQ multiplex PCR; TCRdb has only the in-frame clones, and not every one. The sample has approximately 200,000 clones; around 90% are singletons. The germline gives CDR1 SGHNT, CDR2 YYREEE (reference sequence). With V trimmed by 3 bases and J by 4 bases, 3 bases remained unmatched. The CDR3 has 13 residues. Participants, 18 to 89 years old, spanned about two dozen US areas. The study counted Cohort 3 donors as recovered given two negative PCRs, clearance, or symptom resolution. The sample comprised PBMCs or T cells enriched from blood (not recorded which). The rearrangement joins TRBV5-4 to TRBJ1-2, with TRBD1 matching over 7 bases. The TCR originated in a woman aged 30 to 39 who had recovered from COVID-19. The CDR3 region has the DNA TGTGCCAGCAGCTCTGGGACAGCCTATGGCTACACCTTC. Translating gives CASSSGTAYGYTF.